This T cell receptor (beta chain) was identified in a study of PD-L1 blockade in urothelial cancer. Study information: Blood was tested 3 weeks (second dose) and 6 weeks into treatment.

TCRdb's table, derived via immunoSEQ multiplex PCR, lists solely in-frame clones and lacks some. The sample yields tens of thousands of clones, around 80% seen once. The germline V gene has CDR1 LNHDA and CDR2 SQIVND (reference sequence). J gave up 2 bases and V 3 bases, and 2 bases lay outside the gene matches. CDR3 length: 14 amino acids. This specimen was PBMCs, taken around atezolizumab (anti-PD-L1) treatment. The clonotype originates from a man aged 65 to 85 with urothelial cancer. The J gene is TRBJ2-3, the V gene TRBV19; 7 bases map to TRBD1. The CDR3 protein is CASSIGQATDTQYF. The CDR3 DNA is TGTGCCAGTAGTATCGGACAGGCCACAGATACGCAGTATTTT.